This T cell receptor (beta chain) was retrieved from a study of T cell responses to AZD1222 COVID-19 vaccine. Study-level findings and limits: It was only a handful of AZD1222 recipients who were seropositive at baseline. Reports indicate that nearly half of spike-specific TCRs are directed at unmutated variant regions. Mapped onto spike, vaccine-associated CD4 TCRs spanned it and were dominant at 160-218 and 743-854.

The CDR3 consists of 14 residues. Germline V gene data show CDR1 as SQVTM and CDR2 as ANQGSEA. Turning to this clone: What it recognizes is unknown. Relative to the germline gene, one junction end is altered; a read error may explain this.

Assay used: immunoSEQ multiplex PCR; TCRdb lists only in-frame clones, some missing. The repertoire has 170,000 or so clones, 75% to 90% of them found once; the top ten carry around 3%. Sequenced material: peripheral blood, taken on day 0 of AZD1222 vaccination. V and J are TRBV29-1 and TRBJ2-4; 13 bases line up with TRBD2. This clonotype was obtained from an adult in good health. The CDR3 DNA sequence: TGCAGCGTTGAACGGACTAGCGGGAGCCAACGAAGGTGGTTC. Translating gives CSVERTSGSQRRWF.